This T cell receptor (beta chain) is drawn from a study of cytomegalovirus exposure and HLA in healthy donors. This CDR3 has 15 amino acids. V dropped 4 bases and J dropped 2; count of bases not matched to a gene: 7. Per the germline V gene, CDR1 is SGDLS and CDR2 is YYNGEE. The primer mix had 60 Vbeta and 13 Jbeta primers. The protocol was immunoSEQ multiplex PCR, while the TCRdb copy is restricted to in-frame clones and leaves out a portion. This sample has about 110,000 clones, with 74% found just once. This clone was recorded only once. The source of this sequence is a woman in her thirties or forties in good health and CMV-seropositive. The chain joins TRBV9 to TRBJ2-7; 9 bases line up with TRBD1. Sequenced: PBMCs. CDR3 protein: CASSPLDRGPYEQYF. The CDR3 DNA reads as TGTGCCAGCAGCCCCCTGGACAGGGGCCCCTACGAGCAGTACTTC.